Listed here are 5 T cell receptor beta chains from one sample, sequenced in a study of blood T cell repertoires in COVID-19. The repertoire was sequenced with immunoSEQ multiplex PCR; TCRdb's copy has only in-frame clones and lacks some. The sample contains over 400,000 clones, 70% to 90% of which appear only once. The sample was peripheral blood. These receptors were collected from a human donor in a cohort sampled during active COVID-19.

The V and J genes are TRBV19 and TRBJ1-5; no definite D call. Germline CDR1 is LNHDA and CDR2 is SQIVND (reference sequence). There are 12 residues in the CDR3. Trimming pared 3 bases from V and 7 bases from J, leaving 7 bases between. The CDR3 is CASSIEGQPQHF. CDR3 bases: TGTGCCAGTAGTATTGAGGGACAGCCCCAGCATTTT.

The chain links TRBV5-4 to TRBJ1-4, with TRBD1 identical over 8 bases. Germline V gives CDR1 SGHNT, CDR2 YYREEE (reference sequence). The CDR3 has 14 residues. V lost 1 base and J lost 5; bases outside the gene matches: 1. Here the CDR3 DNA reads TGTGCCAGCAGCTTGCAGGGGGCAAATGAAAAACTGTTTTTT. Encoded protein: CASSLQGANEKLFF.

The V and J genes are TRBV5-6 and TRBJ2-7; 13 positions match TRBD2. Germline V gene sequence: CDR1 SGHDT, CDR2 YYEEEE. Trimming at V came to 1 base and at J to 5 bases, leaving 6 bases not matched to a gene. The CDR3 has 16 residues. CDR3 bases: TGTGCCAGCAGCTTGACGGTTGGGACTAGCGGGAACGAGCAGTACTTC. Translated: CASSLTVGTSGNEQYF.

The V call is TRBV11-2, the J call TRBJ2-5, with D tentatively TRBD2 (6 bases). Deletions cut 3 bases from V and 4 bases from J, with 9 bases between. The CDR3 consists of 13 residues. Germline lookup yields CDR1 SGHAT and CDR2 FQNNGV. CDR3 bases: TGTGCCAGCAGCTTTAGCGGAGCAGAGACCCAGTACTTC. Encoded protein: CASSFSGAETQYF.

The chain links TRBV5-6 to TRBJ2-3, with 12 bases lining up with TRBD2. V lost 4 bases and J lost 3; bases outside the gene matches: 6. The germline CDR1 and CDR2 sequences are SGHDT and YYEEEE. The CDR3 is made up of 16 amino acids. Here the CDR3 reads CASSAASGRATDTQYF. In DNA form, the CDR3 reads TGTGCCAGCAGCGCCGCTAGCGGGAGGGCAACAGATACGCAGTATTTT.